The sequence of this TCR beta chain was determined in a study of ipilimumab plus nivolumab after autologous stem cell transplantation. Germline-derived CDR1 and CDR2 are MDHEN and SYDVKM. V was pared by 8 bases and J by 0 bases, with 23 bases of the junction left unmatched. The CDR3 length is 21 residues. Assay: immunoSEQ multiplex PCR; the TCRdb copy retains only in-frame clones and omits some. The sample lists more than 15,000 clones, roughly 84% occurring once. Checkpoint therapy with ipilimumab 1 mg/kg began 14 to 28 days after transplant. Patients received nivolumab 3 mg/kg at weeks 1, 4, 7, 10, then fortnightly to week 26.

The specimen comprised PBMCs, sampled in a trial of ipilimumab plus nivolumab as post-transplant consolidation. The clonotype was recovered from a male donor with diffuse large B-cell lymphoma. V usage is TRBV28 and J usage is TRBJ2-4; 9 bases fit TRBD2. Written as DNA, the CDR3 is TGTGCCAGCCTCGACGCGTACCCCCGGACTAGCGACCTCCGAGCCAAAAACATTCAGTACTTC. Translating gives CASLDAYPRTSDLRAKNIQYF.